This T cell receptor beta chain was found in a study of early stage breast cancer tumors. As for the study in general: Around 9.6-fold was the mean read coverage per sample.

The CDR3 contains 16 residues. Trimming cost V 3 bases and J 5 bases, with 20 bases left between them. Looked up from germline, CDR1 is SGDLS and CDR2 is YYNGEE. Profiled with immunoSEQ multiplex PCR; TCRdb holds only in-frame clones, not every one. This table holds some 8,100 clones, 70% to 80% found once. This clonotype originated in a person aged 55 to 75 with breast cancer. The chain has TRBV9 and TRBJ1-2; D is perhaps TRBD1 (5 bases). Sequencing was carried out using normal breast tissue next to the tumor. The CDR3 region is CASSATTVTGMYGYTF. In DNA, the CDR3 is TGTGCCAGCAGCGCTACGACAGTCACGGGGATGTATGGCTACACCTTC.